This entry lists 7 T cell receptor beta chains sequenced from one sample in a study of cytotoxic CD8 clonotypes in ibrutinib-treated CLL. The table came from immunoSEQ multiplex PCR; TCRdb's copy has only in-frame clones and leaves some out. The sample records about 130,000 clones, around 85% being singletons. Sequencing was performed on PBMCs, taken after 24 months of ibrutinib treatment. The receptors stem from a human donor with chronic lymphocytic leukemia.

The CDR3, as DNA: TGTGCCAGCAGTACCTGGGACAGTCAAGAGACCCAGTACTTC. It is translated as CASSTWDSQETQYF. The chain employs TRBV6-1 and TRBJ2-5; 7 bases line up with TRBD1. V lost 5 bases, J lost 2 bases, and 5 bases stayed unmatched. Looked up from germline, CDR1 is MNHNS and CDR2 is SASEGT. This CDR3 spans 14 amino acids.

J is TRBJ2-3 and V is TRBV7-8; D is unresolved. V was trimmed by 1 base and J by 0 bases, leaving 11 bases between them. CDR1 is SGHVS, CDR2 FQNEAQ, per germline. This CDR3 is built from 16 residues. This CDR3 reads CASSLGVGWSTDTQYF. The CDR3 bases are TGTGCCAGCAGCTTAGGAGTTGGCTGGAGCACAGATACGCAGTATTTT.

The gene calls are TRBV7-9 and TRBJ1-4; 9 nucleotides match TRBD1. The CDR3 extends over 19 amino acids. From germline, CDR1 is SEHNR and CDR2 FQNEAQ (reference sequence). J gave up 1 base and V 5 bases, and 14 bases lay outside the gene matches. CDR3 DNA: TGTGCCAGCAGCCACCCCGGGGACAGGGTGGGACAAACTAATGAAAAACTGTTTTTT. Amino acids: CASSHPGDRVGQTNEKLFF. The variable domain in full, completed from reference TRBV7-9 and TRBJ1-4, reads DTGVSQNPRHKITKRGQNVTFRCDPISEHNRLYWYRQTLGQGPEFLTYFQNEAQLEKSRLLSDRFSAERPKGSFSTLEIQRTEQGDSAMYLCASSHPGDRVGQTNEKLFFGSGTQLSVL.

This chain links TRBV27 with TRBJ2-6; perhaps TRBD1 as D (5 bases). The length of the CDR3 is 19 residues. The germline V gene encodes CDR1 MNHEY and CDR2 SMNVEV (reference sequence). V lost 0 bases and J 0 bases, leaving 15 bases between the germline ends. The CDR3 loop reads CASSLSVFTGVSGANVLTF. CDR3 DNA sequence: TGTGCCAGCAGTTTATCGGTATTTACAGGTGTCTCTGGGGCCAACGTCCTGACTTTC.

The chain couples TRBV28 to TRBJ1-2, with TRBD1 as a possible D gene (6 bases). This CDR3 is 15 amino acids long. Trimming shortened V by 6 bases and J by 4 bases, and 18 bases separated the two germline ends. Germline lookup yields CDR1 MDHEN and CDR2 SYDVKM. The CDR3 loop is CASRTTGLDGYGYTF. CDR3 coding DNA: TGTGCCAGCAGGACCACAGGGTTAGATGGCTATGGCTACACCTTC.

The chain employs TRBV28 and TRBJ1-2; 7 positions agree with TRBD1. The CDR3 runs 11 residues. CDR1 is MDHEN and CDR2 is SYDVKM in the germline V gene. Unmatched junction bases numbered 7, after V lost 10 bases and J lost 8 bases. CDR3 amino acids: CATGGDRGYTF. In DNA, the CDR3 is TGTGCCACAGGGGGGGATCGGGGCTACACCTTC.

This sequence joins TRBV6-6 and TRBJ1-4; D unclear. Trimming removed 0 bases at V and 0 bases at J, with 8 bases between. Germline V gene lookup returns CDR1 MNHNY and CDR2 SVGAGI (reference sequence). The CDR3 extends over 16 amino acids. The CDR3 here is CASSYSSMATNEKLFF. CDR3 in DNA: TGTGCCAGCAGTTACTCGTCTATGGCAACTAATGAAAAACTGTTTTTT.